This TCR beta chain was captured in a study of blood T cell repertoires in COVID-19. Across the whole study: T cells, B-cell-depleted T cells, or PBMCs provided the cDNA or gDNA that served as material.

The repertoire was sequenced with immunoSEQ multiplex PCR; TCRdb's copy has only in-frame clones and lacks some. The sample records approximately 300,000 clones, around 89% being singletons. Between the trimmed V and J ends, which lost 5 bases and 8 bases, there was a span of 12 bases. CDR3 length equals 12 residues. Germline V lookup: CDR1 MNHEY, CDR2 SVGAGI. The chain employs TRBV6-5 and TRBJ1-1; possibly TRBD1 for D (6 bases). The receptor was derived from a man aged 25 to 40 with acute or convalescent COVID-19. Sequencing was carried out using peripheral blood. CDR3 nucleotides: TGTGCCAGCAGTACCGGACAGCGAGAAGCTTTCTTT. Protein product: CASSTGQREAFF.